The sequence of this T cell receptor beta chain was determined in a study of blood T cell repertoires in COVID-19 (TCRdb year 2020). Looking at the study overall: Collaborator samples came from the United States, Italy and Spain and covered acute and convalescent phases of COVID-19. The prospective study material was composed of cDNA or gDNA derived from T cells, B-cell-depleted T cells, or PBMCs. Subjects who had been exposed to COVID-19, were actively infected with it, or had recovered from it provided the deeply sampled blood TCRbeta repertoires that made up the dataset. The repertoires were released in a freely available public database meant as a resource for research on the immune response to SARS-CoV-2. Samples came from the ongoing ImmuneRACE study (first 160 participants) plus 1,254 subjects from 6 global collaborators. A de-identified subject ID, COVID-19 status, age in years and sex were almost always included in the sample metadata. Where available, HLA class I and class II types were obtained from metadata supplied by the sample provider rather than from assay-based typing.

The CDR3 contains 14 residues, cysteine and phenylalanine counted. Kept here is only the CDR3 DNA, which spans 42 bases and is read in frame from base 1. At the junction V is shortened by 5 bases and J by 1 base, with 10 bases in between. CDR1 and CDR2 (SGHAT, FQNNGV) derive from the germline V gene. TCRbeta CDR3 regions were amplified from genomic DNA using the immunoSEQ Assay, a bias-controlled multiplex PCR. The original methods were these. Nucleated cell counts per sample were estimated from amplification of reference gene primers within the assay. To quantify the absolute abundance of each unique TCRbeta CDR3 rearrangement, sequence reads were collapsed and filtered. For each sample, productive Simpson clonality was calculated as the square root of Simpson's diversity index across productive rearrangements. Drawn from immuneACCESS, this table holds only the in-frame rearrangements with V and J called that TCRdb kept. Clones are partly lost; checked studies trace under half to an unresolved V gene and leave the rest unexplained. D and trimming come from the DNA, and the V and J calls and clone size come from that table. The sample profile shows about 270,000 clones; around 93% of them were found once. The top ten clonotypes cover roughly 2.9% of the sample.

Summary of the overall study and its limitations: The amount of clinical and demographic metadata varied by source and participant and was provided uncurated.

Enrolling through a virtual design, the prospective study's participants ranged in age from roughly 18 to 90 years and lived across 20 to 25 United States geographic areas. Cohort assignment in the prospective study relied on participant-reported clinical history from a screening survey and a study questionnaire. Exposed participants were defined as having been in contact with someone with a PCR-confirmed or clinician-diagnosed COVID-19 case within 2 weeks of study entry. Mobile phlebotomists in the prospective study collected whole blood, serum and a nasopharyngeal or oropharyngeal swab from every participant. Additional blood draws and questionnaires over an approximately 2-month period could optionally be provided by prospective study participants. Before DNA extraction, prospective study blood samples were shipped either frozen or at room temperature. As regards this clone: It has no known antigen specificity. The record has no base qualities; no much larger clone is one base away.

The V and J segments used are TRBV11-2 and TRBJ2-3; the D segment cannot be called with confidence. This TCR derives from a man between 35 and 55 years old who had been exposed to COVID-19. Sample: PBMCs or T cells enriched from blood (not recorded which). The encoded CDR3 is CASSPDWGTDTQYF. In nucleotide form, the sequence is TGTGCCAGCAGCCCAGACTGGGGCACAGATACGCAGTATTTT.